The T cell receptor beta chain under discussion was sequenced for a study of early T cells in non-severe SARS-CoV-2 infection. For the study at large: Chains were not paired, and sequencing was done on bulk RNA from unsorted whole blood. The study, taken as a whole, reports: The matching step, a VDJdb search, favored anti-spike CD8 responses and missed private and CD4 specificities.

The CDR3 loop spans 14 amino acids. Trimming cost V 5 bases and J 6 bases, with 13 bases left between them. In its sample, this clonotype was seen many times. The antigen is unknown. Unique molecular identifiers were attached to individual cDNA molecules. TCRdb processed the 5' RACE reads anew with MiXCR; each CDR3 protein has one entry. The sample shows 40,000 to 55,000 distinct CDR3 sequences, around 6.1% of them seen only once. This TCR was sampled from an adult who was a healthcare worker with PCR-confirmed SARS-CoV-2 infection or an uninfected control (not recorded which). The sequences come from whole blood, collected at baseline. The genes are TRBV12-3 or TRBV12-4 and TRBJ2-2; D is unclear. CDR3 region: CASSDTSNPGELFF. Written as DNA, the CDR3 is TGTGCCAGCAGTGATACATCGAATCCCGGGGAGCTGTTTTTT.